This TCR beta chain derives from a study of cytomegalovirus exposure and HLA in healthy donors. The PCR employed 60 Vbeta primers together with 13 Jbeta primers. TCRdb's table, derived via immunoSEQ multiplex PCR, lists solely in-frame clones and lacks some. The table has under 200,000 clones, around 77% seen once. The CDR3 is 18 amino acids. Germline CDR1 reads LGHNA; CDR2 reads YSLEER. Trimming at V came to 1 base and at J to 4 bases, leaving 10 bases not matched to a gene. V is TRBV4-3 and J is TRBJ2-3; 11 bases line up with TRBD2. Sequencing was performed on PBMCs. The receptor was isolated from a man between 60 and 75 years old in good health and CMV-seronegative. Here the CDR3 DNA reads TGCGCCAGCAGCCAAGCGGGACTTAGCGGGAGGGCCCCAGATACGCAGTATTTT. It encodes CASSQAGLSGRAPDTQYF.